Following are 7 T cell receptor beta chains from one sample sequenced in a study of early T cells in non-severe SARS-CoV-2 infection. Via MiXCR, TCRdb re-called the 5' RACE reads, giving one row per CDR3 protein. This table has about 26,000 distinct CDR3 sequences, 3.5% to 4.5% appearing once. The sequenced sample consisted of whole blood. The receptors originated from an adult who was a healthcare worker with PCR-confirmed SARS-CoV-2 infection or an uninfected control (not recorded which).

This clonotype was seen many times. J is TRBJ2-3 and V is TRBV20-1, with D possibly matching TRBD1 (6 bases). The V gene's germline CDR1 is DFQATT and CDR2 SNEGSKA (reference sequence). V was cut by 3 bases and J by 5 bases, with 12 bases left in between. This CDR3 comprises 13 residues. The CDR3 sequence: CSASWGPGDTQYF. The CDR3 coding sequence is TGCAGTGCTAGTTGGGGGCCCGGAGATACGCAGTATTTT.

The CDR3 nucleotides read TGTGCCAGCAGCAAGAGGGAGGACACTGAAGCTTTCTTT. Translating gives CASSKREDTEAFF. The chain employs TRBV11-2 and TRBJ1-1; D gene ambiguous. Trimming left V 5 bases short and J 3 bases short, with 10 bases between. Germline V gene sequence: CDR1 SGHAT, CDR2 FQNNGV. This CDR3 is built from 13 residues.

This clonotype was seen at least ten times. This CDR3 reads CASRKGTARFYEQYF. The DNA of the CDR3 is TGTGCCAGCAGAAAAGGGACCGCCCGGTTCTACGAGCAGTACTTC. The chain employs TRBV28 and TRBJ2-7; either TRBD1 or TRBD2 may supply D (5 bases each). V lost 6 bases to trimming and J lost 3 bases, with 18 bases between them. The CDR3 spans 15 residues. CDR1 is MDHEN, CDR2 SYDVKM, per germline.

This clonotype has more than one count but fewer than ten. The rearrangement links TRBV4-1 to TRBJ2-7; 8 bases agree with TRBD2. The V gene's germline CDR1 is MGHRA and CDR2 YSYEKL. The CDR3 covers 15 residues. The V gene end was trimmed by 1 base and the J gene end by 7 bases; junction bases not matched to a gene: 9. CDR3 loop: CASSQVEAGLGEQYF. The CDR3 DNA sequence: TGCGCCAGCAGCCAAGTTGAGGCGGGACTAGGGGAGCAGTACTTC.

This clonotype was observed many times. This chain joins TRBV20-1 and TRBJ2-3, with a weak D call TRBD1 (5 bases). The V and J ends lost 0 bases and 7 bases respectively, with 17 bases between them. Germline CDR1 reads DFQATT; CDR2 reads SNEGSKA (reference sequence). The CDR3 has 15 residues. For the CDR3, the DNA is TGCAGTGCTAGAGATTTGCCAAAGGACACTCATACGCAGTATTTT. It specifies CSARDLPKDTHTQYF.

This clonotype was recorded many times. The chain couples TRBV7-9 to TRBJ2-3; the D is unclear. Per germline, CDR1 SEHNR and CDR2 FQNEAQ (reference sequence). The V end was cut by 5 bases, the J end by 0 bases, with 6 bases between. There are 13 residues in the CDR3. The CDR3, as DNA: TGTGCCAGCAGCCCGGCCAGCACAGATACGCAGTATTTT. It codes for CASSPASTDTQYF. Full variable domain (rest looked up from reference TRBV7-9 and TRBJ2-3): DTGVSQNPRHKITKRGQNVTFRCDPISEHNRLYWYRQTLGQGPEFLTYFQNEAQLEKSRLLSDRFSAERPKGSFSTLEIQRTEQGDSAMYLCASSPASTDTQYFGPGTRLTVL.

This clonotype was observed a few times. This chain connects TRBV20-1 to TRBJ1-3; D unclear. CDR1 and CDR2 (germline): DFQATT, SNEGSKA (reference sequence). Trimming left V 5 bases short and J 3 bases short, with 17 bases between. The CDR3 runs to 15 residues. The CDR3 loop is CSAYIRTDFGNTIYF. DNA for the CDR3: TGCAGTGCTTACATTCGCACGGATTTTGGAAACACCATATATTTT.